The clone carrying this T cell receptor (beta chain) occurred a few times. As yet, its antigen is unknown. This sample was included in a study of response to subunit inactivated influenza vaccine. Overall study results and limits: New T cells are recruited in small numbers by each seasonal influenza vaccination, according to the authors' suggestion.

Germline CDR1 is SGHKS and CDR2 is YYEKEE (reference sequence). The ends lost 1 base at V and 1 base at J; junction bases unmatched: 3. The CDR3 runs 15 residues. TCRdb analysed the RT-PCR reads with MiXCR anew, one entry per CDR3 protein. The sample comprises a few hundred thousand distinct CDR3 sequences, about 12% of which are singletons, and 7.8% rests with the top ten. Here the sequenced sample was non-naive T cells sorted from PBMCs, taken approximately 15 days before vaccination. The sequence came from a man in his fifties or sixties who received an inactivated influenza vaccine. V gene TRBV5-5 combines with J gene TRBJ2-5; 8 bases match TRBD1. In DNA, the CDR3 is TGTGCCAGCAGCTTGCCCGGACAGGGCCAAGAGACCCAGTACTTC. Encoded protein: CASSLPGQGQETQYF.